This T cell receptor beta chain originates from a study of T cell responses to AZD1222 COVID-19 vaccine. The overall study: Second-dose intervals near 4 or 12 weeks were combined.

Findings and limits, study-wide: Repertoires were obtained only post-peak T cell response. Baseline testing showed seropositivity in only a handful of AZD1222 recipients. In a largely white British group with more females than males, clonal diversity was possibly underestimated.

This clone was picked up one time. Its target is not known. Using immunoSEQ multiplex PCR, the repertoire was profiled, and TCRdb retains in-frame clones only, with some absent. The sample consists of some 150,000 clones, 80% to 90% of them appearing once. The CDR3 loop spans 14 amino acids. V was clipped by 0 bases and J by 7 bases, with 13 bases between them. CDR1 is SGHRS, CDR2 YFSETQ, per germline. Sequenced material: peripheral blood, taken on day 0 of AZD1222 vaccination. This receptor was identified in an adult in good health. The chain is built from TRBV5-1 and TRBJ1-2; a possible D gene is TRBD1 (6 bases). CDR3 DNA sequence: TGCGCCAGCAGCTTGGAACAGGGAGGCGGTGGCTACACCTTC. Residues: CASSLEQGGGGYTF.